Listed below are T cell receptor beta chains from one sample, sequenced in a study of cytomegalovirus exposure and HLA in healthy donors. Only in-frame clones appear in the TCRdb table, and some are missing; sequencing was by immunoSEQ multiplex PCR. The table records about 98,000 clones, around 80% of them present only once. Source material: PBMCs. All receptors derive from a man aged 35 to 55 in good health and CMV-seronegative. The CDR3 runs from the conserved cysteine through the conserved F or W. Each record gives: clone size, V gene, J gene, D gene, CDR3 DNA, CDR3 protein. The D gene is left open where the match is weak. Clone sizes are given selectively: once, few, many, or a class where the clone is expanded.

>-|TRBV18|TRBJ1-1|-
TGTGCCAGCTCACCATTGCAGGGCACTGAAGCTTTCTTT
CASSPLQGTEAFF
>-|TRBV14|TRBJ1-1|-
TGTGCCAGCAGCCAAGTTCGGGTTTCGAACACTGAAGCTTTCTTT
CASSQVRVSNTEAFF
>-|TRBV6-5|TRBJ2-1|-
TGTGCCAGCAGCCCTTCCAGAAACTCCTACAATGAGCAGTTCTTC
CASSPSRNSYNEQFF
>-|TRBV6-5|TRBJ1-3|-
TGTGCCAGCAGTTACTCGCGTCCGTCTGCTGGAAACACCATATATTTT
CASSYSRPSAGNTIYF
>-|TRBV7-2|TRBJ1-6|TRBD1
TGTGCCAGCAGCTTAGACAGGGGTTTGCTCCCTTCACCCCTCCACTTT
CASSLDRGLLPSPLHF
>-|TRBV6-1|TRBJ2-1|-
TGTGCCAGCCACCTCTCAATCGGTGAGCAGTTCTTC
CASHLSIGEQFF
>few|TRBV13|TRBJ2-1|-
TGTGCCAGCAGCTTCAACAGGGATGAGCAGTTCTTC
CASSFNRDEQFF
>once|TRBV27|TRBJ1-5|-
TGTGCCAGCAGTTCCAACTTACTCCTTAGCAATCAGCCCCAGCATTTT
CASSSNLLLSNQPQHF
>-|TRBV7-6|TRBJ2-6|-
TGTGCCAGCAGCTTAGAGCGTGGAGGGGCCAACGTCCTGACTTTC
CASSLERGGANVLTF
>few|TRBV2|TRBJ2-1|-
TGTGCCAGCAGTGAATTAGGGTCAGGGTTGTCCTACAATGAGCAGTTCTTC
CASSELGSGLSYNEQFF
>few|TRBV12-5|TRBJ2-2|-
TGTGCTAGTGGCCAGACAGCTATTAACACCGGGGAGCTGTTTTTT
CASGQTAINTGELFF
>-|TRBV5-5|TRBJ2-1|TRBD1
TGTGCCAGCAGCGGGACAGGGTCCAATGAGCAGTTCTTC
CASSGTGSNEQFF
>-|TRBV6-5|TRBJ1-3|-
TGTGCCAGCAGTTCTTCAGGGACTGGAAACACCATATATTTT
CASSSSGTGNTIYF
>-|TRBV6-4|TRBJ1-5|-
TGTGCCAGCAGTGACTGCATTTCCTATAGCAATCAGCCCCAGCATTTT
CASSDCISYSNQPQHF
>few|TRBV21-1|TRBJ1-5|-
TGTGCTAACCCCCCCCCACAGGGAGGGATCCAGCCCCAGCATTTT
CANPPPQGGIQPQHF
>-|TRBV7-2|TRBJ2-5|TRBD2
TGTGCCAGCAGCCCCTGGACTAGCTCAGGGGAGACCCAGTACTTC
CASSPWTSSGETQYF
>-|TRBV11-3|TRBJ2-1|TRBD2
TGTGCCAGCAGCTTAAATCCAGCGGGGGACCACCTTTACAATGAGCAGTTCTTC
CASSLNPAGDHLYNEQFF
>few|TRBV25-1|TRBJ1-5|TRBD1
TGTGCCAGCAGTCGAACAGGGGGCCAGCCCCAGCATTTT
CASSRTGGQPQHF
>-|TRBV4-1|TRBJ2-1|-
TGCGCCAGCAGCCAAAGACAGGGACTCTACAATGAGCAGTTCTTC
CASSQRQGLYNEQFF
>-|TRBV6-9|TRBJ1-6|TRBD1
TGTGCCAGCAGTTACGGTTTTGACAGGGGGATCTCGTCACCCCTCCACTTT
CASSYGFDRGISSPLHF
>-|TRBV15|TRBJ1-5|-
TGTGCCACCAGCAGGGGGGGTCGGGTTTGGAATCAGCCCCAGCATTTT
CATSRGGRVWNQPQHF
>-|TRBV18|TRBJ2-3|-
TGTGCCAGCTCACCAACGGGGAATACGCAGTATTTT
CASSPTGNTQYF
>few|TRBV15|TRBJ1-3|TRBD1
TGTGCCACCAGCAGAGATTTAGGACAGGAAAACACCATATATTTT
CATSRDLGQENTIYF
>few|TRBV4-1|TRBJ2-7|-
TGCGCCAGCAGCCAACCACAGGGTTTCGGGCCCTACGAGCAGTACTTC
CASSQPQGFGPYEQYF
>-|TRBV4-1|TRBJ2-1|TRBD2
TGCGCCAGCAGCCACATTCAGGGAGGGATTGGCAATGAGCAGTTCTTC
CASSHIQGGIGNEQFF
>few|TRBV5-4|TRBJ2-7|TRBD2
TGTGCCAGCAGTTTGACTAGCGGGGGGGGATACGAGCAGTACTTC
CASSLTSGGGYEQYF
>-|TRBV5-1|TRBJ1-6|-
TGCGCCAGCAGTCAAGACAGGCCACCCCTCCACTTT
CASSQDRPPLHF
>-|TRBV7-6|TRBJ2-7|-
TGTGCCAGCAGCGAAAACAGCCAGCAGTACGAGCAGTACTTC
CASSENSQQYEQYF
>once|TRBV7-2|TRBJ1-2|TRBD1
TGTGCCAGCAGCCCAGATTCGCACAGGGGGGATGGCTACACCTTC
CASSPDSHRGDGYTF
>-|TRBV19|TRBJ2-2|TRBD1
TGTGCCAGTAGAGGACAGGGCTACACCGGGGAGCTGTTTTTT
CASRGQGYTGELFF
>-|TRBV27|TRBJ2-7|-
TGTGCCAGCAGTTTATCTGGAGGGTCCCCTGGCGAGCAGTACTTC
CASSLSGGSPGEQYF
>-|TRBV5-4|TRBJ1-2|TRBD1
TGTGCCAGCAGGACCTCAGGGGGACCTAACTATGGCTACACCTTC
CASRTSGGPNYGYTF